The rows below give T cell receptor beta chains drawn from one sample of a study of blood T cell repertoires in COVID-19. Some clones are missing from TCRdb's copy, which holds only in-frame ones; the method was immunoSEQ multiplex PCR. The sample lists 200,000 to 250,000 clones; around 84% were seen once. Material: peripheral blood. The origin of the receptors is a woman in her sixties who had recovered from COVID-19. Both conserved end residues are trimmed from each CDR3. Clone size is not always given. Where it is, it says once, few, many or a class for expanded clones.

cdr3_aa v_call clone_size j_call
ASSVGPGDTEAF TRBV9 - TRBJ1-1
ASSRLRSNMNTEAF TRBV28 - TRBJ1-1
ASRDPRGGGELF TRBV5-4 - TRBJ2-2
ASSPYRGDGQFSSDTQY TRBV7-2 - TRBJ2-3
ASGLQGSGTYEQY TRBV5-1 - TRBJ2-7
ASGRGHLSYEQY TRBV5-6 - TRBJ2-7
ASSFFRGSGQPQH TRBV7-2 - TRBJ1-5
AGGLAGATDTQY TRBV7-2 - TRBJ2-3
ASTAEGTGAREQY TRBV19 - TRBJ2-7
ASSYSTGGIYEQY TRBV6-5 few TRBJ2-7
SVETFPDQPQH TRBV29-1 - TRBJ1-5
ASSPRSGGAHEQF TRBV9 - TRBJ2-1
ASGQDDTGELF TRBV12-5 - TRBJ2-2
ASSRDSTSETQY TRBV5-1 - TRBJ2-5
ASSRGSSGLITQY TRBV3-1/TRBV3-2 - TRBJ2-3
ASSQTGGGYT TRBV2 - TRBJ1-2
ASRTSSTGELF TRBV12-3/TRBV12-4 - TRBJ2-2
ASSHLKGRNTEAF TRBV7-6 - TRBJ1-1
ASSVGVSSYNSPLH TRBV2 - TRBJ1-6
ASSPPGGGNTIY TRBV9 once TRBJ1-3
ASSPETGFSYGYT TRBV2 - TRBJ1-2
AWNGQGYDEKLF TRBV30 - TRBJ1-4
ASSPGTGEPTTEAF TRBV11-3 - TRBJ1-1
AGLAGGTEQF TRBV2 - TRBJ2-1